The rows below give T cell receptor beta chains drawn from one sample of a study of CD8+CD57+ T cells in acquired aplastic anemia. MiXCR, run by TCRdb on the reads, gives a single entry per CDR3 protein. The sample shows some 200,000 distinct CDR3 sequences, almost 35% of them seen only once. The sequenced sample was sorted CD4+, CD8+, or CD8+CD57+ T cells (not recorded which) from PBMCs. Receptors were obtained from a human donor in good health, serving as a control. CDR3s include the opening cysteine and the closing phenylalanine or tryptophan. Each record gives: D gene, clone size, J gene, V gene, CDR3 DNA, CDR3 protein. The D gene is left open where the match is weak. A row's size may be missing; if present it is once, few, many or a size class.

d_gene: TRBD1; abundance: many; j_gene: TRBJ1-5; v_gene: TRBV20-1; CDR3nt: TGCAGTGCTAGAAATCCGGGACAGGGAAATCAGCCCCAGCATTTT; CDR3aa: CSARNPGQGNQPQHF
d_gene: -; abundance: many; j_gene: TRBJ1-1; v_gene: TRBV19; CDR3nt: TGTGCCAGTAGTATTAGGACAGAGACAAAGAACACTGAAGCTTTCTTT; CDR3aa: CASSIRTETKNTEAFF
d_gene: -; abundance: many; j_gene: TRBJ1-2; v_gene: TRBV19; CDR3nt: TGTGCCAGTAGTATAGGGACAACGGGAGGTGGCTACACCTTC; CDR3aa: CASSIGTTGGGYTF
d_gene: -; abundance: many; j_gene: TRBJ1-6; v_gene: TRBV30; CDR3nt: TGTGCCTCCTCGAGGCAGGGAAATTCACCCCTCCACTTT; CDR3aa: CASSRQGNSPLHF
d_gene: TRBD1; abundance: many; j_gene: TRBJ1-2; v_gene: TRBV7-2; CDR3nt: TGTGCCAGCAGCTTACGACAGGGGGCTAGCTATGGCTACACCTTC; CDR3aa: CASSLRQGASYGYTF
d_gene: -; abundance: -; j_gene: TRBJ1-1; v_gene: TRBV11-1; CDR3nt: TGTGCCAGCAGCTTGGTTTACAGAACGGACACTGAAGGTTTCTTT; CDR3aa: CASSLVYRTDTEGFF
d_gene: -; abundance: many; j_gene: TRBJ1-2; v_gene: TRBV11-3; CDR3nt: TGTGCCAGCAGCTTTGAGGGGGGCTACACCTTC; CDR3aa: CASSFEGGYTF
d_gene: TRBD1; abundance: -; j_gene: TRBJ1-2; v_gene: TRBV29-1; CDR3nt: TGCAGCGTGTCGGACAGGGGGCCAGGAGGCTACACCTTC; CDR3aa: CSVSDRGPGGYTF
d_gene: -; abundance: many; j_gene: TRBJ2-1; v_gene: TRBV11-1; CDR3nt: TGTGCCAGCAGCCAGACGGTGACATTCACCCACAATGAGCAGTTCTTC; CDR3aa: CASSQTVTFTHNEQFF
d_gene: -; abundance: many; j_gene: TRBJ2-7; v_gene: TRBV20-1; CDR3nt: TGCAGTGCTAGAGATTCCCGGATGATCATGTACGAGCAGTACTTC; CDR3aa: CSARDSRMIMYEQYF